This entry is about one T cell receptor beta chain. The source of the sample is a study of Graves' ophthalmopathy and Graves' hyperthyroidism. Study summary: Peripheral blood was obtained at first diagnosis, ahead of any treatment.

Clinical symptoms and serum thyroxine were used for diagnosis; TRAb, thyroid ultrasound and orbital computed tomography were also relied on. Amplifying from RNA transcripts, the study obtained TCR beta CDR3 regions. First-round RT-PCR employed HTBI primers, with a second-round multiplex PCR after it. TCRdb used MiXCR to reprocess the multiplex PCR reads, holding one entry per CDR3 protein. The sample includes a few hundred thousand distinct CDR3 sequences, around 21% of them seen just once. V lost 6 bases, J lost 0 bases, and 8 bases lay in between. The length of the CDR3 is 13 residues. Germline assignment: CDR1 SNHLY and CDR2 FYNNEI.

The sample comprised peripheral blood. This chain connects TRBV2 to TRBJ1-1, with a tentative D call TRBD1 (5 bases). This clonotype was sampled from a woman under 30 with stable Graves' hyperthyroidism. The CDR3 DNA is TGTGCCAGCAGGGACAACTTGAACACTGAAGCTTTCTTT. This encodes CASRDNLNTEAFF.